The 8 T cell receptor beta chains below all came from one sample that was sequenced in a study of early T cells in non-severe SARS-CoV-2 infection. Each CDR3 protein is one row after TCRdb ran MiXCR on the 5' RACE reads. The data show tens of thousands of distinct CDR3 sequences, over 6% seen once. Sequencing was done on a sample of whole blood. Receptor source: an adult who was a healthcare worker with PCR-confirmed SARS-CoV-2 infection or an uninfected control (not recorded which).

This clonotype was observed many times. The chain couples TRBV6-2 or TRBV6-3 to TRBJ1-2, with a possible D match to TRBD1 (6 bases). Germline CDR1 reads MNHEY; CDR2 reads SVGEGT. V lost 4 bases and J lost 0, with 9 bases in between. CDR3 length: 14 amino acids. The CDR3 sequence: CASSLRTANYGYTF. CDR3 bases: TGTGCCAGCAGTTTAAGGACAGCTAACTATGGCTACACCTTC.

This clonotype was seen only once. A junction end diverges from the germline sequence, so it may reflect a read error. The CDR3 loop reads CACSFGSYYEQYF. In DNA form, the CDR3 reads TGTGCCTGCAGCTTCGGGAGCTACTACGAGCAGTACTTC. The V gene is TRBV27, the J gene TRBJ2-7, with D possibly matching TRBD2 (6 bases). The V gene's germline CDR1 is MNHEY and CDR2 SMNVEV (reference sequence). The length of the CDR3 is 13 residues.

This clonotype was seen many times. The chain recombines TRBV18 with TRBJ2-2; D may match TRBD1 or TRBD2 (5 bases each). V was shortened by 6 bases and J by 2 bases, with 10 bases between the two germline ends. The CDR3 has 14 amino acids. Germline CDR1 reads KGHSH; CDR2 reads LQKENI. The CDR3 coding sequence is TGTGCCAGCTCCGGGGACCGAAACACCGGGGAGCTGTTTTTT. Amino acids: CASSGDRNTGELFF.

This chain links TRBV12-3 or TRBV12-4 with TRBJ2-3; D possibly corresponds to TRBD1 (6 bases). The CDR3 has 14 amino acids. V lost 1 base and J lost 5, with 10 bases in between. The CDR3 nucleotides read TGTGCCAGCAGTTTAGACAGGGTGGGAGATACGCAGTATTTT. Amino acids: CASSLDRVGDTQYF.

The V gene is TRBV29-1, the J gene TRBJ2-4; TRBD1 aligns across 10 bases. V lost 3 bases, J lost 0 bases, and 8 bases stayed unmatched. The germline V gene encodes CDR1 SQVTM and CDR2 ANQGSEA. The CDR3 totals 17 residues. The DNA for the CDR3 is TGCAGCGTTGAGTCCCCGGGACAGGGGCTAGCCAAAAACATTCAGTACTTC. This encodes CSVESPGQGLAKNIQYF.

This rearrangement joins TRBV4-2 to TRBJ2-5; the D gene could be TRBD1 or TRBD2 (6 bases each). Trimming left V 1 base short and J 3 bases short, with 15 bases between. This CDR3 has 16 residues. In germline, CDR1 is LGHNA, CDR2 YNFKEQ. Written as DNA, the CDR3 is TGTGCCAGCAGCCAAGCATGGGGGGCGAGGGAAGAGACCCAGTACTTC. Translation: CASSQAWGAREETQYF.

This clonotype has a count of ten or more. This sequence joins TRBV2 and TRBJ1-2, with 7 bases fitting TRBD1. The CDR3 covers 14 residues. Germline V gene data show CDR1 as SNHLY and CDR2 as FYNNEI. Trimming removed 6 bases from V and 2 bases from J; junction bases left unmatched: 6. The CDR3 bases are TGTGCCAGCAGCCGACAGGGTCCCAACTATGGCTACACCTTC. Amino acid sequence: CASSRQGPNYGYTF. Full variable domain (remainder filled in from reference TRBV2 and TRBJ1-2): EPEVTQTPSHQVTQMGQEVILRCVPISNHLYFYWYRQILGQKVEFLVSFYNNEISEKSEIFDDQFSVERPDGSNFTLKIRSTKLEDSAMYFCASSRQGPNYGYTFGSGTRLTVV.

The chain combines TRBV7-2 with TRBJ1-1, with no clear D. The ends were cut back, 2 bases at V and 4 bases at J, with 11 bases in the middle. The germline gives CDR1 SGHTA, CDR2 FQGNSA. The CDR3 length is 14 residues. In DNA form, the CDR3 reads TGTGCCAGCAGCTTACTAGGACGGGGCACTGAAGCTTTCTTT. It encodes CASSLLGRGTEAFF.